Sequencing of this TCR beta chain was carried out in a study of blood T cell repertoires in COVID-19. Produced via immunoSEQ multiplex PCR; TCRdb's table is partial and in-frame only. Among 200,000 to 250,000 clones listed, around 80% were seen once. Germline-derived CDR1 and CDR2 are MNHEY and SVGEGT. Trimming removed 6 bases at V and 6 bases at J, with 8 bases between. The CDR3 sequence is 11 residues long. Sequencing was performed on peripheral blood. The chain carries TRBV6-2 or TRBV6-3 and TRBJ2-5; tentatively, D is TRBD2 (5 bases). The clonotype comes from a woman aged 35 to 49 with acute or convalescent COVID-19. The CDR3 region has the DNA TGTGCCAGCAGCCTCGGGAAGACCCAGTACTTC. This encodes CASSLGKTQYF.